A single T cell receptor (beta chain) is shown here with its context. These data are taken from a study of cytomegalovirus exposure and HLA in healthy donors. Researchers ran the PCR with 60 Vbeta and 13 Jbeta primers. TCRdb keeps only in-frame clones here, not all; method: immunoSEQ multiplex PCR. The data contain 75,000 to 100,000 clones, around three quarters of them singletons. The germline gives CDR1 SGHRS, CDR2 YFSETQ. Unmatched junction bases numbered 6, after V lost 2 bases and J lost 3 bases. The CDR3 is 16 amino acids. This receptor was identified in a man aged 25-45 years in good health and CMV-seronegative. This sequence joins TRBV5-1 and TRBJ2-3; 10 bases line up with TRBD2. Sequencing was performed on PBMCs. The CDR3 DNA reads as TGCGCCAGCAGCTTCAAGAGCGGGGGGGCTACAGATACGCAGTATTTT. Its protein product is CASSFKSGGATDTQYF.